The present T cell receptor (beta chain) was sequenced within a study of cytomegalovirus exposure and HLA in healthy donors. Study as a whole: Inside one of the first data releases sat roughly 80 million unique TCRs taken from HLA-typed donors. General study points: Later on, analysis showed that most CMV-associated TCR beta chains appeared to be HLA-restricted.

The CDR3 length is 15 residues. Turning to this clone: Its cognate antigen is unknown.

The PCR had 60 Vbeta and 13 Jbeta primers. Assay used: immunoSEQ multiplex PCR; TCRdb lists only in-frame clones, some missing. Here the sample spans fewer than 250,000 clones, around 80% being singletons. Participants comprised healthy donors of bone marrow. Donors were ostensibly healthy at sampling, although undocumented immune exposures were probable. This clonotype originated in a man in his forties or fifties in good health and CMV-seropositive. The sequencing sample was made of PBMCs. This chain joins TRBV21-1 and TRBJ2-3; the D segment call TRBD1 is taken from the table without a DNA check. TRBV21-1 is a recognized pseudogene. CDR3 residues: CASSNGDRSTDTQYF. The CDR3 nucleotides read TGTGCCAGCAGCAACGGGGACAGGAGCACAGATACGCAGTATTTT.